This entry lists 3 T cell receptor beta chains sequenced from one sample in a study of T cell responses to AZD1222 COVID-19 vaccine. Sequencing used immunoSEQ multiplex PCR; TCRdb keeps in-frame clones, though not all of them. Here the sample spans 250,000 to 300,000 clones, roughly 93% being singletons. Sequences were derived from peripheral blood, sampled 28 days after the second AZD1222 dose. All receptors derive from an adult who received the AZD1222 COVID-19 vaccine.

The rearrangement joins TRBV4-2 to TRBJ2-3, with a possible D match to TRBD1 (6 bases). The V end lost 4 bases, the J end lost 5 bases, and 10 bases lay between the germline ends. Germline CDR1 is LGHNA and CDR2 is YNFKEQ. The CDR3 extends over 13 amino acids. The CDR3 DNA sequence: TGTGCCAGCAGCCCGCCCAGGGGAGATACGCAGTATTTT. Its translation: CASSPPRGDTQYF.

The chain carries TRBV5-5 and TRBJ2-4; 9 bases line up with TRBD1. Germline CDR1 and CDR2: SGHKS and YYEKEE (reference sequence). This CDR3 comprises 14 residues. Trimming removed 0 bases from V and 8 bases from J; junction bases left unmatched: 3. CDR3 DNA sequence: TGTGCCAGCAGCTTGGGACAGGGGGAGTACATTCAGTACTTC. It is translated as CASSLGQGEYIQYF.

The chain employs TRBV2 and TRBJ2-3; D is ambiguous. V lost 5 bases, J lost 0 bases, and 6 bases lay in between. The CDR3 is made up of 13 amino acids. Germline V CDR1 and CDR2: SNHLY, FYNNEI. The CDR3 DNA follows: TGTGCCAGCAGTCTTGATAGCACAGATACGCAGTATTTT. Translation gives CASSLDSTDTQYF.